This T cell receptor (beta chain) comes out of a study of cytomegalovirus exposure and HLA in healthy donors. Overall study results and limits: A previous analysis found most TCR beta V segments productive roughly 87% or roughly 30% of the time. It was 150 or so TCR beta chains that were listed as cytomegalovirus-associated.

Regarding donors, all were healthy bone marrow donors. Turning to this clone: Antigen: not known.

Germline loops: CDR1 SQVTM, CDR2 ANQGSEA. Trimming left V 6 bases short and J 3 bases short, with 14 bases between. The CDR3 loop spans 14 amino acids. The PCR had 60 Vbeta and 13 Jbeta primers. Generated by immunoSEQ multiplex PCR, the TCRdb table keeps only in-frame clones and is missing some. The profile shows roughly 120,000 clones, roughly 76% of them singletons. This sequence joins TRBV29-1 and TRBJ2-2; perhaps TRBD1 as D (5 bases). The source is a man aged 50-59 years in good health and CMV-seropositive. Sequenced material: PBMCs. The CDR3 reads CSVRDDRYTGELFF. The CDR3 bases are TGCAGCGTGAGAGACGACAGATACACCGGGGAGCTGTTTTTT.